The 8 T cell receptor beta chains below were found in one sample sequenced in a study of T cell responses to AZD1222 COVID-19 vaccine. Using immunoSEQ multiplex PCR, the repertoire was profiled, and TCRdb retains in-frame clones only, with some absent. The sample has roughly 60,000 clones; around 83% are singletons. The specimen comprised peripheral blood, sampled on day 0 of AZD1222 vaccination. The source is an adult in good health.

V gene TRBV10-2 combines with J gene TRBJ1-6; tentatively, D is TRBD1 (5 bases). Trimming pared 2 bases from V and 8 bases from J, leaving 10 bases between. Germline V gene data show CDR1 as WSHSY and CDR2 as SAAADI. This CDR3 has 14 residues. CDR3 in amino acids: CASSEIGTYSPLHF. DNA of the CDR3: TGCGCCAGCAGTGAGATAGGGACTTATTCACCCCTCCACTTT.

V and J are TRBV11-3 and TRBJ1-1; no firm D call. The CDR3 is 13 amino acids. Germline CDR1 and CDR2: SGHNT and YENEEA. Trimming removed 2 bases at V and 6 bases at J, with 10 bases between. Here the CDR3 reads CASSLNIKAEAFF. The CDR3 DNA sequence: TGTGCCAGCAGCTTAAATATCAAGGCTGAAGCTTTCTTT.

The chain employs TRBV21-1 and TRBJ1-2. TRBV21-1 is labeled a pseudogene. The CDR3 has 16 amino acids. DNA of the CDR3: TGTGCCAACCCGGGGGGTGGGGTAGGGGTTCCCTATGGCTACACCTTC. This codes for CANPGGGVGVPYGYTF.

This clone has more than one count but fewer than ten. V usage is TRBV6-1 and J usage is TRBJ1-1, with a possible D match to TRBD1 (5 bases). V was clipped by 1 base and J by 0 bases, with 6 bases between them. Germline values: CDR1 MNHNS, CDR2 SASEGT. The CDR3 totals 14 residues. DNA of the CDR3: TGTGCCAGCAGTGAAGGGGGCTTGAACACTGAAGCTTTCTTT. Translating it yields CASSEGGLNTEAFF.

This clone was seen once. The J gene is TRBJ2-3, the V gene TRBV7-2, with a tentative D call TRBD1 (5 bases). The CDR3 runs 15 residues. Germline-derived CDR1 and CDR2 are SGHTA and FQGNSA. V shed 2 bases and J shed 0 bases, with 9 bases lying between them. The CDR3 loop reads CASSLWPGSTDTQYF. The CDR3 DNA reads as TGTGCCAGCAGCTTATGGCCAGGGAGCACAGATACGCAGTATTTT.

This chain connects TRBV7-8 to TRBJ1-6, with D unclear. Germline V CDR1 and CDR2: SGHVS, FQNEAQ. The CDR3 extends over 14 amino acids. V lost 5 bases and J 5 bases, leaving 10 bases between the germline ends. The CDR3 is CASSATTDNSPLHF. CDR3 DNA sequence: TGTGCCAGCAGCGCTACAACGGATAATTCACCCCTCCACTTT.

This clone has more than one count but fewer than ten. The V gene is TRBV10-3, the J gene TRBJ1-2, with D hard to call. CDR3 length: 13 residues. Trimming removed 5 bases at V and 3 bases at J, with 10 bases between. Germline V gives CDR1 ENHRY, CDR2 SYGVKD. CDR3 amino acids: CAISQQTDYGYTF. DNA of the CDR3: TGTGCCATCAGTCAACAGACCGACTATGGCTACACCTTC.

The chain is built from TRBV2 and TRBJ1-4, with D maybe TRBD1 (5 bases). V lost 6 bases, J lost 2 bases, and 13 bases lay in between. Per the germline V gene, CDR1 is SNHLY and CDR2 is FYNNEI. The CDR3 is 15 residues long. CDR3 coding DNA: TGTGCCAGCAGGCGCGAGTGGGGGACTAATGAAAAACTGTTTTTT. Translating it yields CASRREWGTNEKLFF.